A selection of T cell receptor beta chains follows, all from one sample in a study of T-cell reconstitution after alpha-beta-depleted transplantation in children. TCRdb analysed the PCR reads with MiXCR anew, one entry per CDR3 protein. The repertoire includes some 500,000 distinct CDR3 sequences, about 16% of them detected once, and approximately 3% sits in the top ten. The sequencing here drew on PBMCs from the stem cell graft donor, taken from the stem cell graft. These receptors were taken from a human donor who donated a stem cell graft to a child with acute lymphoblastic leukemia. The CDR3 runs from the conserved cysteine through the conserved F or W. A D gene is named only where the DNA matches it firmly. A clone size is listed for some rows: how often the clone was seen (once, few, many), or a class if it is expanded.

CDR3nt	CDR3aa	d_gene	v_gene	j_gene	abundance
TGCGCCAGCAGCCACCATATTCGACAGGGAGGCAATCAGCCCCAGCATTTT	CASSHHIRQGGNQPQHF	TRBD1	TRBV4-1	TRBJ1-5	NA
TGCGCCAGCAGCCAAAGGTTCCAGAGGGGGTACACCGAAGAGACCCAGTACTTC	CASSQRFQRGYTEETQYF	NA	TRBV4-1	TRBJ2-5	few
TGTGCCAGCAGTTTCAAGAACACTGAAGCTTTCTTT	CASSFKNTEAFF	NA	TRBV12-3/TRBV12-4	TRBJ1-1	NA
TGTGCCAGCAGTTTCAGCTACAGCGCTTACGAGCAGTACTTC	CASSFSYSAYEQYF	NA	TRBV12-3/TRBV12-4	TRBJ2-7	NA
TGTGCCAGCAGCCAAGCCGGGAGGCTCGAAGAGACCCAGTACTTC	CASSQAGRLEETQYF	TRBD2	TRBV3-1	TRBJ2-5	NA
TGTGCCAGCAGCCAAGATCCTCCGTATTGGAGGTCAGGCAATGAGCAGTTCTTC	CASSQDPPYWRSGNEQFF	NA	TRBV3-1	TRBJ2-1	once
TGTGCCAGCAGCTTAGGTGACAGAGGGACACGGTACACCTTC	CASSLGDRGTRYTF	NA	TRBV7-9	TRBJ1-2	NA
TGTGCCAGCAGCTTGGGGTCTAGCGCCCACGAGCAGTACTTC	CASSLGSSAHEQYF	NA	TRBV7-2	TRBJ2-7	many
TGCAGTGGTTTGCTTCGGGGGCTCGACAATCAGCCCCAGCATTTT	CSGLLRGLDNQPQHF	NA	TRBV20-1	TRBJ1-5	few
TGTGCCAGCAGCAAAGTGGCGACAGGGGTGACTGTGGGAAACACTGAAGCTTTCTTT	CASSKVATGVTVGNTEAFF	NA	TRBV21-1	TRBJ1-1	few
TGTGCCAGCAGCACATTCGGGTCGACAGGGGACACTGAAGCTTTCTTT	CASSTFGSTGDTEAFF	TRBD1	TRBV7-3	TRBJ1-1	NA
TGTGCCAGCAGTTTACACAGGGGTCGCAATGAAGCTTTCTTT	CASSLHRGRNEAFF	TRBD1	TRBV12-3/TRBV12-4	TRBJ1-1	few
TGCAGCGCAAGCACCGGGGAGCTGTTTTTT	CSASTGELFF	NA	TRBV29-1	TRBJ2-2	many
TGTGCCAGCAGCCAAGAGGAAGGACTAGCGGGGACCACAGATACGCAGTATTTT	CASSQEEGLAGTTDTQYF	TRBD2	TRBV3-1	TRBJ2-3	NA
TGCAGCGCTACCAGGGGGTATACCCAGTACTTC	CSATRGYTQYF	TRBD1	TRBV29-1	TRBJ2-5	NA
TGCAGCGTTGAAGGGGGCCCGGACAATCAGCCCCAGCATTTT	CSVEGGPDNQPQHF	NA	TRBV29-1	TRBJ1-5	NA
TGTGCCAGCAGCCCTCCCCTCTCGGTCGGGGAGCTGTTTTTT	CASSPPLSVGELFF	NA	TRBV12-3/TRBV12-4	TRBJ2-2	NA
TGTGCCACCAGTGAGCCCCTTGGACAGTGGTACGAGCAGTACTTC	CATSEPLGQWYEQYF	NA	TRBV24-1	TRBJ2-7	NA
TGTGCCAGCAGCCAATCTTGGGCCCCCCAGGACGAGCAGTACTTC	CASSQSWAPQDEQYF	NA	TRBV3-1	TRBJ2-7	NA
TGCGCCAGCAGGTCGGGGGTAGGCTCCAACAATGAGCAGTTCTTC	CASRSGVGSNNEQFF	NA	TRBV5-1	TRBJ2-1	many
TGTGCCAGCAGCTTGGGGACTAGCGGCCACAATGAGCAGTTCTTC	CASSLGTSGHNEQFF	TRBD2	TRBV7-9	TRBJ2-1	few
TGCGCCAGCAGCGGACTAGCGGGAGATGGAGAGACCCAGTACTTC	CASSGLAGDGETQYF	TRBD2	TRBV5-1	TRBJ2-5	NA
TGTGCCAGCATAGGGGGACGGGGCAATGAGCAGTTCTTC	CASIGGRGNEQFF	NA	TRBV3-1	TRBJ2-1	few
TGCAGCGCTCTAGGAGGGTCCCTCTACAATGAGCAGTTCTTC	CSALGGSLYNEQFF	NA	TRBV29-1	TRBJ2-1	many
TGTGCCAGCAGCCTTCCCGGATCACCCCTCCACTTT	CASSLPGSPLHF	NA	TRBV3-1	TRBJ1-6	many
TGTGCCAGCAGCTCCGGACTAGCGAGCTCCTACGAGCAGTACTTC	CASSSGLASSYEQYF	TRBD2	TRBV13	TRBJ2-7	NA